A selection of T cell receptor beta chains follows, all from one sample in a study of regulatory T cells in long-lasting Graves disease. TCRdb fed the multiplex PCR reads into MiXCR, producing one record per CDR3 protein. Of roughly 400,000 distinct CDR3 sequences in the sample, less than 25% are singletons; the top ten hold 20% to 25%. The material sequenced was peripheral blood mononuclear cells (PBMCs), taken when the disease was refractory, from a patient treated with antithyroid drugs. The receptors here all came from a female donor with Graves disease. Both conserved end residues are part of each CDR3. The D gene is left open where the match is weak. The listing skips clone size in some rows; elsewhere it reads once, few, many or a size class.

TRBD1	TRBV7-8	.	TRBJ1-2	TGTGCCAGCAGCTTAGAGGAGGACAGGGGTTACCCACTCTATGGCTACACCTTC	CASSLEEDRGYPLYGYTF
TRBD1	TRBV5-5	.	TRBJ2-2	TGTGCCAGCAGCTTGGACAGGGGCCCTGTAGGCACCGGGGAGCTGTTTTTT	CASSLDRGPVGTGELFF
TRBD2	TRBV11-2	few	TRBJ2-5	TGTGCCAGCAGCCCTCCTAGCGGAACGGGGTACCAAGAGACCCGGTACTTC	CASSPPSGTGYQETRYF
TRBD2	TRBV20-1	.	TRBJ2-7	TGCAGTGCTAGAGATCCCGGCGGGAGTTGGTACGAGCAGTACTTC	CSARDPGGSWYEQYF
TRBD2	TRBV20-1	many	TRBJ2-7	TGCAGTGCTAGGTGCGCGACAGGAGGGACTAGCGGATACGAGCAGTACTTC	CSARCATGGTSGYEQYF
.	TRBV15	.	TRBJ2-1	TGTGCCACCAGCAGCCCTCGACAGGAGCAGTTCTTC	CATSSPRQEQFF
TRBD2	TRBV6-1	.	TRBJ2-1	TGTGCCAGCAGCCTAGCGGGAATTGTCTACAATGAGCAGTTCTTC	CASSLAGIVYNEQFF
TRBD1	TRBV7-6	many	TRBJ1-1	TGTGCCAGCAGCTTGACAGGGGGCGAGAGGTGGAACACTGAAGCTTTCTTT	CASSLTGGERWNTEAFF
.	TRBV6-1	few	TRBJ2-7	TGTGCCAGCAGTGAAACATGGGGCAGCTCCTACGAGCAGTACTTC	CASSETWGSSYEQYF
.	TRBV4-3	.	TRBJ2-7	TGCGCCAGCAGCTTAACTTTACACTACGAGCAGTACTTC	CASSLTLHYEQYF
.	TRBV18	few	TRBJ2-6	TGTGCCAGCTCACCACCCGTTGGGAGCTCTGGGGCCAACGTCCTGACTTTC	CASSPPVGSSGANVLTF
TRBD2	TRBV12-3/TRBV12-4	.	TRBJ2-1	TGTGCCAGCAGTAAAACTAGCGGGATCTCCTACAATGAGCAGTTCTTC	CASSKTSGISYNEQFF
.	TRBV7-9	.	TRBJ1-2	TGTGCCAGCCGATTGGGGGGCTACACCTTC	CASRLGGYTF
.	TRBV29-1	.	TRBJ2-7	TGCAGCGTTGTGCCGGCCGGGGCGTACGAGCAGTACTTC	CSVVPAGAYEQYF
TRBD2	TRBV13	few	TRBJ2-7	TGTGCCAGCAGCCACACAGGGACTAGCGGGAGGGCCGTCCACGAGCAGTACTTC	CASSHTGTSGRAVHEQYF
.	TRBV9	many	TRBJ2-7	TGTGCCAGCAGCGTGGGCTGGTCCTACGAGCAGTACTTC	CASSVGWSYEQYF
TRBD1	TRBV7-8	.	TRBJ1-1	TGTGCCAGCAGCTTAGCACCCGGGACAGTTGAAGCTTTCTTT	CASSLAPGTVEAFF
.	TRBV7-2	.	TRBJ2-7	TGTGCCAGCAGCTTAGATATCTGGGCAGACCCCTACGAGCAGTACTTC	CASSLDIWADPYEQYF
.	TRBV27	many	TRBJ2-5	TGTGCCAGCAGTCCAACCTCGGGGACCCAGTACTTC	CASSPTSGTQYF
.	TRBV2	few	TRBJ2-5	TGTGCCAGCAGTGAAGCCTGGGTTGGGACCCAGTACTTC	CASSEAWVGTQYF
.	TRBV3-1	few	TRBJ2-7	TGTGCCAGCAGCCAACCCCTTAGCCCTTCCTACGAGCAGTACTTC	CASSQPLSPSYEQYF
.	TRBV6-1	.	TRBJ1-6	TGTGCCAGCAGTGGAACAAGGACCGATAATTCACCCCTCCACTTT	CASSGTRTDNSPLHF
TRBD2	TRBV20-1	few	TRBJ2-4	TGCAGTGCTAACCAAGACGCCCCTCTAGCGGGCATTCAGTACTTC	CSANQDAPLAGIQYF
.	TRBV12-3/TRBV12-4	few	TRBJ2-7	TGTGCCAGCAGTTTTGCCGGGACCTACGAGCAGTACTTC	CASSFAGTYEQYF
TRBD1	TRBV29-1	.	TRBJ2-7	TGCAGCGTTGGAGGGACAGGGCCCCTCGAGCAGTACTTC	CSVGGTGPLEQYF
TRBD1	TRBV6-1	many	TRBJ1-5	TGTGCCAGCAGTCCGGGACAGCATAGCAATCAGCCCCAGCATTTT	CASSPGQHSNQPQHF
.	TRBV11-2	.	TRBJ2-1	TGTGCCAGCAGCTTAGAGGGTGCGGGATACAATGAGCAGTTCTTC	CASSLEGAGYNEQFF
TRBD2	TRBV20-1	.	TRBJ2-7	TGCAGTGCTAGAGATTTCGTTGCTAGCGGATCAACCTACGAGCAGTACTTC	CSARDFVASGSTYEQYF
TRBD1	TRBV19	many	TRBJ2-7	TGTGCCAGCCAACCCTCCCACAGGGGCTCCTACGAGCAGTACTTC	CASQPSHRGSYEQYF
.	TRBV28	many	TRBJ2-7	TGTGCCAGCGGATGGTACGAGCAGTACTTC	CASGWYEQYF
TRBD2	TRBV30	many	TRBJ2-7	TGTGCCTGGACCACTAGCGGGAGGCTGCGCGAGCAGTACTTC	CAWTTSGRLREQYF
.	TRBV7-2	many	TRBJ2-7	TGTGCCAGCAGCTTAGTTTGGGCACCTCGAGCCTACGAGCAGTACTTC	CASSLVWAPRAYEQYF
TRBD1	TRBV5-1	.	TRBJ2-5	TGCGCCAGCAGCTTCGAGGGGGCGCAACGGGAGACCCAGTACTTC	CASSFEGAQRETQYF
.	TRBV28	many	TRBJ1-2	TGTGCCAGCAGCCCCCCGGCATGGCAGGACTATGGCTACACCTTC	CASSPPAWQDYGYTF
.	TRBV6-5	many	TRBJ1-1	TGTGCCAGCAGTTACGAACCAGGGTTCACTGAAGCTTTCTTT	CASSYEPGFTEAFF
TRBD2	TRBV20-1	few	TRBJ2-7	TGCAGTGCTAGAGATTCCCAATGGACTAGCGGGAGCTCCTACGAGCAGTACTTC	CSARDSQWTSGSSYEQYF
.	TRBV19	.	TRBJ1-4	TGTGCCAGTAGTACGCGGGACGGTAATGAAAAACTGTTTTTT	CASSTRDGNEKLFF
.	TRBV25-1	many	TRBJ1-1	TGTGCCAGCAGTCCGGGTTGGATCACTGAAGCTTTCTTT	CASSPGWITEAFF
TRBD2	TRBV28	many	TRBJ2-7	TGTGCCAGCAGTTTACTAGCGGGATTTTCGTACGGGCAGTACTTC	CASSLLAGFSYGQYF
TRBD1	TRBV12-3/TRBV12-4	many	TRBJ1-2	TGTGCCAGCAGTCCCAGGGGGCAAGGCTATGGCTACACCTTC	CASSPRGQGYGYTF
TRBD1	TRBV4-3	.	TRBJ1-6	TGCGCCAGCAGCCAAGGAGACAGGGGAGGCTCACCCCTCCACTTT	CASSQGDRGGSPLHF
.	TRBV25-1	few	TRBJ2-2	TGTGCCAGGAACTGCCACGTTCCCAAGAACACCGGGGAGCTGTTTTTT	CARNCHVPKNTGELFF
.	TRBV4-1	once	TRBJ1-2	TGCGCCAGCAGCCAAGAAGCTTCCCTACGGGGCTACACCTTC	CASSQEASLRGYTF
TRBD1	TRBV6-2/TRBV6-3	.	TRBJ2-7	TGTGCCAGCAGTGTTGACAGGGTTGTCTACGAGCAGTACTTC	CASSVDRVVYEQYF
.	TRBV18	.	TRBJ1-1	TGTGCCAGCTCACCAGCCAGGCCCCATCCTGAAGCTTTCTTT	CASSPARPHPEAFF
.	TRBV5-4	few	TRBJ2-5	TGTGCCAGCAGCTCGACATATTCCCGAGAGACCCAGTACTTC	CASSSTYSRETQYF
TRBD1	TRBV11-2	.	TRBJ2-7	TGTGCCAGCAGCTATAACCGGGACAGTCTCTACGAGCAGTACTTC	CASSYNRDSLYEQYF
TRBD1	TRBV29-1	few	TRBJ2-2	TGCAGCGCAAGACAGGGAACCGGGGAGCTGTTTTTT	CSARQGTGELFF
.	TRBV30	.	TRBJ1-3	TGTGCCTGGGAAGGTCTAGGGGGAAACACCATATATTTT	CAWEGLGGNTIYF
.	TRBV5-1	.	TRBJ2-2	TGTGCCAGCAGCTTGCTAGATTGGGGGAACACCGGGGAGCTGTTTTTT	CASSLLDWGNTGELFF
TRBD1	TRBV28	few	TRBJ2-2	TGTGCCAGCAACGACAGGGGAGGCACCGGGGAGCTGTTTTTT	CASNDRGGTGELFF
.	TRBV11-2	many	TRBJ2-6	TGTGCCAGCAGCCACAAGGGCTCTGGGGCCAACGTCCTGACTTTC	CASSHKGSGANVLTF
TRBD1	TRBV19	.	TRBJ2-6	TGTGCCAGTAGTCGGACAGGGGGACTCGGAGGGGCCAACGTCCTGACTTTC	CASSRTGGLGGANVLTF
.	TRBV6-1	many	TRBJ1-5	TGTGCCAGCAGTGCCCCGACAGGTTCCGATCAGCCCCAGCATTTT	CASSAPTGSDQPQHF
.	TRBV30	many	TRBJ2-6	TGTGCCTGGAACTCAGGTCCCGAACGGGCCAACGTCCTGACTTTC	CAWNSGPERANVLTF